This T cell receptor beta chain was found in a study of blood T cell repertoires in COVID-19. Overall study context: COVID-19 samples, acute and convalescent, were from the United States, Italy and Spain. PBMCs, B-cell-depleted T cells, or T cells provided the cDNA or gDNA that made up the material.

The assay was immunoSEQ multiplex PCR, and TCRdb's table has in-frame clones only and misses some. The sample records some 210,000 clones, 75% to 90% being singletons. This clone was seen a single time. The CDR3 sequence is 15 residues long. Germline V lookup: CDR1 GTSNPN, CDR2 SVGIG (reference sequence). The germline V and J ends were trimmed by 0 bases and 5 bases, with 16 bases remaining between them. Sequences were obtained from peripheral blood. J is TRBJ1-1 and V is TRBV30; D is possibly TRBD1 (5 bases). This TCR was sampled from a woman aged 40-49 years with acute or convalescent COVID-19. CDR3 region: CAWSVRTTGPTEAFF. The CDR3 coding sequence is TGTGCCTGGAGTGTACGGACAACGGGTCCTACTGAAGCTTTCTTT.